The present T cell receptor (beta chain) was sequenced within a study of PD-L1 blockade in urothelial cancer. Study as a whole: Between 0 and 3 prior chemotherapy regimens had been given to patients. Blood analysis took place 3 weeks (second dose) and 6 weeks after treatment start.

Sequencing used immunoSEQ multiplex PCR; TCRdb keeps in-frame clones, though not all of them. The data contain 90,000 or so clones, around 89% of them singletons. The time point is: pretreatment peripheral blood. The sequencing used PBMCs, collected around atezolizumab (anti-PD-L1) treatment. This receptor was taken from a man in his sixties with urothelial cancer.

The CDR3 DNA sequence: TGTGCCAGCAGTCTCCGGAGGGCCTACAATGAGCAGTTCTTC. Amino acids: CASSLRRAYNEQFF. The chain recombines TRBV6-5 with TRBJ2-1, with D possibly being TRBD2 (6 bases). The CDR3 is 14 amino acids. Looked up from germline, CDR1 is MNHEY and CDR2 is SVGAGI. The ends were cut back, 5 bases at V and 2 bases at J, with 10 bases in the middle.